This entry lists 21 T cell receptor beta chains sequenced from one sample in a study of cytomegalovirus exposure and HLA in healthy donors. Primers for the PCR totalled 60 Vbeta and 13 Jbeta. Libraries were prepared by immunoSEQ multiplex PCR; TCRdb keeps only in-frame clonotypes and omits some of them. This sample has 95,000 to 100,000 clones; around a tenth occur once, and the top ten carry around 4.9%. Sequenced sample: PBMCs. These receptors were obtained from a man aged 45-65 years in good health and CMV-seropositive.

This clone was detected a few times. The chain recombines TRBV25-1 with TRBJ1-4, with D perhaps matching TRBD1 (5 bases). The CDR3 has 16 amino acids. V was cut by 2 bases and J by 4 bases, with 14 bases left in between. From germline, CDR1 is MGHDK and CDR2 SYGVNS. The CDR3 DNA reads as TGTGCCAGCAGTGAAGGCGGGGGTAATATTAATGAAAAACTGTTTTTT. Translated, it gives CASSEGGGNINEKLFF.

This clone was recorded at least ten times. The sample carries other DNA sequences with the same CDR3. The chain links TRBV18 to TRBJ1-5, with 9 bases fitting TRBD1. The CDR3 covers 15 residues. Trimming took 6 bases from V and 2 from J; bases not matched to a gene: 5. CDR1 and CDR2 from the germline V gene are KGHSH and LQKENI. The CDR3 loop is CASSPDRGGNQPQHF. In DNA form, the CDR3 reads TGTGCCAGCTCCCCCGACAGGGGGGGCAATCAGCCCCAGCATTTT.

This clone was seen more than once but under ten times. The V call is TRBV6-1, the J call TRBJ1-5, with 7 bases matching TRBD1. The ends lost 6 bases at V and 5 bases at J; junction bases unmatched: 7. The CDR3 length is 14 residues. Germline V CDR1 and CDR2: MNHNS, SASEGT. The CDR3 region is CASSRTGDHQPQHF. CDR3 in DNA: TGTGCCAGCAGCCGAACAGGGGATCATCAGCCCCAGCATTTT.

This clone came up a few times. The chain uses TRBV6-6 and TRBJ1-1; D is perhaps TRBD1 (6 bases). Germline assignment: CDR1 MNHNY and CDR2 SVGAGI (reference sequence). Trimming shortened V by 8 bases and J by 6 bases, and 16 bases separated the two germline ends. The CDR3 runs 13 residues. Here the CDR3 reads CASCSGQRSEAFF. The CDR3 region has the DNA TGTGCCAGCTGTTCTGGACAGCGCTCTGAAGCTTTCTTT.

The DNA of the CDR3 is TGTGCCAGCAGCCATCTAGCGGGAGCCAAAAACATTCAGTACTTC. Translated: CASSHLAGAKNIQYF. This sequence joins TRBV14 and TRBJ2-4; TRBD2 agrees at 8 bases. Germline loops: CDR1 SGHDN, CDR2 FVKESK. This CDR3 is built from 15 residues. J gave up 0 bases and V 3 bases, and 1 base lay outside the gene matches.

The chain recombines TRBV7-3 with TRBJ2-2; 7 nucleotides line up with TRBD2. CDR3 length: 16 residues. With V trimmed by 1 base and J by 6 bases, 8 bases remained unmatched. Looked up from germline, CDR1 is SGHTA and CDR2 is FQGTGA. The CDR3 region is CASSLMTSQGSGELFF. CDR3 nucleotide sequence: TGTGCCAGCAGCTTAATGACTAGCCAGGGATCCGGGGAGCTGTTTTTT. The variable domain in full, completed from reference TRBV7-3 and TRBJ2-2, reads GAGVSQTPSNKVTEKGKYVELRCDPISGHTALYWYRQSLGQGPEFLIYFQGTGAADDSGLPNDRFFAVRPEGSVSTLKIQRTERGDSAVYLCASSLMTSQGSGELFFGEGSRLTVL.

The chain joins TRBV27 to TRBJ2-7, with 7 bases identical to TRBD2. Germline-derived CDR1 and CDR2 are MNHEY and SMNVEV (reference sequence). This CDR3 has 17 amino acids. V trimming: 0 bases; J trimming: 7 bases; junction bases outside the gene matches: 15. CDR3 in amino acids: CASSLSVMGLAEGEQYF. The CDR3, as DNA: TGTGCCAGCAGTTTATCCGTGATGGGGCTAGCGGAGGGGGAGCAGTACTTC.

This clone turned up a few times. This chain connects TRBV5-1 to TRBJ2-4; D might be TRBD2 (5 bases). V gave up 2 bases and J gave up 8 bases, with 11 bases separating them. Looked up from germline, CDR1 is SGHRS and CDR2 is YFSETQ. CDR3 length: 13 amino acids. The CDR3 is CASSFSERDIQYF. In DNA, the CDR3 is TGCGCCAGCAGCTTTAGCGAGAGAGACATTCAGTACTTC. The full variable domain, its missing parts supplied by reference TRBV5-1 and TRBJ2-4, is KAGVTQTPRYLIKTRGQQVTLSCSPISGHRSVSWYQQTPGQGLQFLFEYFSETQRNKGNFPGRFSGRQFSNSRSEMNVSTLELGDSALYLCASSFSERDIQYFGAGTRLSVL.

Many counts were recorded for this clone. The V and J genes are TRBV4-2 and TRBJ2-7; 10 bases match TRBD2. The CDR3 extends over 19 amino acids. V shed 0 bases, J shed 3 bases, and the junction held 14 bases outside the gene matches. CDR1 LGHNA and CDR2 YNFKEQ come from the germline V gene. The CDR3 DNA reads as TGTGCCAGCAGCCAAGAGCTAGCGGGAGCCTACGTTGGTATCTACGAGCAGTACTTC. Translated: CASSQELAGAYVGIYEQYF.

This clone was seen only a few times. The rearrangement links TRBV28 to TRBJ2-7; possible D gene TRBD2, 6 bases. The CDR3 covers 13 residues. Germline V CDR1 and CDR2: MDHEN, SYDVKM. The V and J ends lost 6 bases and 2 bases respectively, with 11 bases between them. The CDR3 DNA reads TGTGCCAGCAGGCAAGCGGGTCCCTACGAGCAGTACTTC. Encoded protein: CASRQAGPYEQYF.

This chain uses TRBV28 with TRBJ2-2; perhaps TRBD1 as D (6 bases). V dropped 8 bases and J dropped 1 base, with 14 bases sitting between them. The CDR3 has 15 residues. The germline V gene encodes CDR1 MDHEN and CDR2 SYDVKM. CDR3 DNA sequence: TGTGCCAGCGTATCCCCGGGACAGAACACCGGGGAGCTGTTTTTT. Its protein is CASVSPGQNTGELFF.

This rearrangement joins TRBV6-5 to TRBJ1-6; no firm D call. The V gene's germline CDR1 is MNHEY and CDR2 SVGAGI. Deletions cut 4 bases from V and 9 bases from J, with 16 bases between. CDR3 length: 15 amino acids. The CDR3 DNA reads as TGTGCCAGCAGTTCGTTAGCGCGGTATCCTTCACCCCTCCACTTT. Encoded protein: CASSSLARYPSPLHF.

This clone was observed a few times. CDR3 nucleotide sequence: TGTGCCAGCAGTTTCTCTCGCGGGAGGGTACAAGAGACCCAGTACTTC. Its translation is CASSFSRGRVQETQYF. The chain has TRBV27 and TRBJ2-5, with 9 bases that match TRBD2. V was clipped by 3 bases and J by 2 bases; unmatched bases: 7. This CDR3 has 16 residues. CDR1 is MNHEY, CDR2 SMNVEV, per germline (reference sequence).

CDR3: CSVGRGPGNTIYF. CDR3 bases: TGCAGCGTTGGGAGGGGGCCTGGAAACACCATATATTTT. V usage is TRBV29-1 and J usage is TRBJ1-3; 7 positions match TRBD1. With V trimmed by 4 bases and J by 2 bases, 2 bases remained unmatched. This CDR3 is built from 13 residues. CDR1 is SQVTM and CDR2 is ANQGSEA in the germline V gene.

The table lists this clone with a few counts. V usage is TRBV5-1 and J usage is TRBJ2-5, with 8 bases fitting TRBD2. The CDR3 loop spans 14 amino acids. Germline V lookup: CDR1 SGHRS, CDR2 YFSETQ. V lost 0 bases to trimming and J lost 4 bases; unmatched junction nucleotides: 2. CDR3 nucleotide sequence: TGCGCCAGCAGCTTGGGGCTAGCGGGAGAGACCCAGTACTTC. It codes for CASSLGLAGETQYF.

Only a few counts were recorded for this clone. The genes are TRBV28 and TRBJ2-1, with a possible D match to TRBD2 (5 bases). Germline CDR1 MDHEN, CDR2 SYDVKM. This CDR3 has 13 amino acids. V lost 6 bases to trimming and J lost 4 bases, with 10 bases between them. The CDR3: CASSPRGYNEQFF. The DNA of the CDR3 is TGTGCCAGCAGCCCCCGGGGTTACAATGAGCAGTTCTTC.

The sample holds a few counts of this clone. The V and J genes are TRBV6-6 and TRBJ2-7, with TRBD2 identical over 7 bases. CDR1 and CDR2 (germline): MNHNY, SVGAGI (reference sequence). CDR3 size: 12 residues. Trimming cost V 6 bases and J 5 bases; bases outside gene matches: 4. The CDR3 nucleotides read TGTGCCAGCAGCCCCGGGACTAACGAGCAGTACTTC. Amino acid sequence: CASSPGTNEQYF.

The chain links TRBV29-1 to TRBJ2-5; no firm D call. The germline gives CDR1 SQVTM, CDR2 ANQGSEA. Trimming pared 4 bases from V and 2 bases from J, leaving 8 bases between. This CDR3 spans 12 amino acids. Here the CDR3 DNA reads TGCAGCGTTGTGAGGCAACAAGAGACCCAGTACTTC. Amino acids: CSVVRQQETQYF.

This clone has more than one count but fewer than ten. The genes are TRBV12-5 and TRBJ1-4, with 12 bases that match TRBD1. Germline loops: CDR1 LGHNT, CDR2 FRNRAP. The CDR3 covers 16 residues. The V segment lost 0 bases and the J segment 8 bases; nucleotides outside the gene matches: 4. CDR3 DNA: TGTGCTAGTGGTTTGGTCCGGGACAGGGGGCAGGAAAAACTGTTTTTT. Amino acids: CASGLVRDRGQEKLFF.

This clone was detected only a few times. The CDR3 region has the DNA TGTGCCAGCAGGAAGGGGACAACCACCGGGGAGCTGTTTTTT. Protein product: CASRKGTTTGELFF. The chain is built from TRBV2 and TRBJ2-2; tentative D call: TRBD1 (6 bases). Germline CDR1 and CDR2: SNHLY and FYNNEI. Trimming left V 6 bases short and J 4 bases short, with 12 bases between. This CDR3 comprises 14 residues.

For this clone: At one end the junction does not follow the germline gene, possibly because of a read error. The chain has TRBV7-7 and TRBJ2-7, with D unclear. This CDR3 is built from 13 residues. Germline assignment: CDR1 SSHAT and CDR2 FNYEAQ (reference sequence). The CDR3 bases are TGTGCTAGCAGCTTAGCTCCAGGTGATGAGCAGTACTTC. The encoded protein is CASSLAPGDEQYF.